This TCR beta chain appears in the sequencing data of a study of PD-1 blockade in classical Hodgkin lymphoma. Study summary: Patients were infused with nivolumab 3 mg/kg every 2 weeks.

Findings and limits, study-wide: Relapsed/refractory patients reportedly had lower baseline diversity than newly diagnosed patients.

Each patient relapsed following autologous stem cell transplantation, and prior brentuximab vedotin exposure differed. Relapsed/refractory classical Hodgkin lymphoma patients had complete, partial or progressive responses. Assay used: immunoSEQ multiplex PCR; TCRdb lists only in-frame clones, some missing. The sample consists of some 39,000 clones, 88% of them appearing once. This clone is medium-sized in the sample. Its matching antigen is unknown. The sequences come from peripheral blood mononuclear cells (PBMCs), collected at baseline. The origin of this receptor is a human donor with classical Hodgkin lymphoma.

The CDR3 region has the DNA TGTGCCAGCAGCTGGGGCCCTTCCAACGAGCAGTACTTC. Its translation is CASSWGPSNEQYF. The chain carries TRBV5-8 and TRBJ2-7; perhaps TRBD1 as D (5 bases). CDR3 length: 13 residues. Germline V CDR1 and CDR2: SGHTS, YDEGEE. V was cut by 3 bases and J by 5 bases, with 12 bases left in between.